This T cell receptor beta chain was identified during a study of beta chain features in type 1 diabetes (dated by TCRdb to the late 2010s). In terms of the full investigation: Mean age, gender distribution, total cell number and subset yield were not different between patients and healthy donors. Regulatory and stem cell-like memory subsets were obtained from only 8 patients and about eight healthy donors, while naive and central memory subsets were obtained from all 30 or so donors. A total of around 110,000,000 sorted cells were examined across all samples, and a strong correlation was observed between cell number per subset and RNA yield. The study compared TCRB repertoires of sorted circulating CD4+ T cell subsets between recently diagnosed type 1 diabetes patients and matched healthy donors.

Of note for this clone: Its antigen remains unidentified. No base quality values were provided; no much bigger clone lies one nucleotide off.

Overall study outcomes, separate from this receptor: HLA sub-analyses involved small numbers of individuals, so any influence of HLA type on TCRB rearrangement remained unresolved. Because cDNA was sequenced instead of genomic DNA, activated cells with high expression could be over-represented, although the groups did not differ in activation or CD3 levels. Shorter templates might be favored by PCR, yet because patient and control samples were amplified and corrected together, any such skew would affect both groups equally. At VDJ recombination sites, type 1 diabetes patients had fewer insertions and more deleted nucleotides, which implies abnormalities in thymic rearrangement. Type 1 diabetes patients showed a moderate but significant shortening of TCRB CDR3 length in all four CD4+ subsets. Naive, central memory and regulatory TCRB repertoires appeared more similar among patients than among healthy donors.

All of the isolated RNA was reverse transcribed with the High Capacity cDNA Reverse Transcription Kit, so expressed TCRB transcripts were sequenced. Deep immunoSEQ sequencing was applied to naive, central memory and regulatory T cell samples, giving an average of roughly 3.5 million total reads per sample. Sorted cells were lysed in RLT buffer and RNA was extracted with DNase-treated RNeasy Micro or Mini kits, depending on cell number. Each cell subset was processed on its own to prevent cross-contamination, while patient and healthy donor samples were processed together. The immunoSEQ multiplex PCR was used to amplify TCRB sequences from cDNA, yielding 87-bp fragments that span the CDR3 region. Sequencing of the amplicons was done on the Illumina HiSeq platform. Concerning the study's data processing: Synthetic template baselines were used to correct PCR bias computationally, reads within Hamming distance 2 were collapsed together, and singletons that could not be merged were discarded. Reads were aligned against IMGT to assign V, D and J genes, CDR3 length and insertions or deletions at six rearrangement sites. Within each subset, clonotype counts were normalized to sorted cell number, after which true diversity and Gini coefficients were computed with the tcR R package. The overlap coefficient, calculated on TCRB nucleotide sequences, was used to measure repertoire sharing. As a proxy for the pre-selection repertoire, out-of-frame TCRB sequences from naive cells were analyzed. TCRdb stores this immuneACCESS table with in-frame sequences only. Part of the clones is absent; in the studies checked, under half of the shortfall reflects unresolved V genes, and no reason is known for the rest. The D gene and trimming were derived from the DNA, and the V and J assignments and clone size from that table. The sample table records 350,000 to 450,000 clones; roughly an eighth of these occur just once. Approximately 0.011% of the sample is in the top ten clones.

From each donor, a single peripheral blood sample of about 100 mL on average was drawn into heparinised tubes. Naive, central memory, regulatory and stem cell-like memory CD4+ T cells were sorted on a BD FACSAria II using a panel including CD45RO, CCR7, CD25, CD127, CD95 and CD27. Purity was above 95% for every sorted population. Right away, PBMCs were isolated by Lymphoprep density gradient centrifugation and were stained directly, with no culture step. So that batch effects would be minimized, each experiment stained and sorted samples in pairs, pairing one healthy donor with one patient. V trim: 0 bases; J trim: 1 base; unmatched bases: 7. Including the terminal cysteine and phenylalanine, the CDR3 comprises 17 residues. The only DNA kept is the CDR3, 51 bases in frame from the first base. CDR1 and CDR2 were assigned from the germline V gene as LGHNA and YSLEER.

The chain is made from TRBV4-3 and TRBJ2-3, and TRBD2 aligns with 7 junction nucleotides. Sequencing was done on a sample of naive CD4+ T cells from blood. The sample's cell subset or site, from its label and the paper: true naive CD4+ T cells. This receptor was taken from a woman aged 18-35 years with type 1 diabetes. This receptor carries the CDR3 CASSQELKAGGTDTQYF. Read as DNA, the sequence is TGCGCCAGCAGCCAAGAGTTGAAGGCGGGGGGCACAGATACGCAGTATTTT.